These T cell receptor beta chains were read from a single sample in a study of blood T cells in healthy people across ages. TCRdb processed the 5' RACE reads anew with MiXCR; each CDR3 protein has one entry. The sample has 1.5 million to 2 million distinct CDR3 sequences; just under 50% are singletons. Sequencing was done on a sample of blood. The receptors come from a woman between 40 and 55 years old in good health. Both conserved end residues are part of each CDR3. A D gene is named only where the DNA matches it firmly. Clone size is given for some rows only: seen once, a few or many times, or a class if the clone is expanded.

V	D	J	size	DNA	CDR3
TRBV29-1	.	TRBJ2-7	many	TGCAGCGTTGAATGGGTGGCCAGCAACTCCTACGAGCAGTACTTC	CSVEWVASNSYEQYF
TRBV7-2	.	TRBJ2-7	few	TGTGCCAGCAGCTTAGTCAACCACGAGCAGTACTTC	CASSLVNHEQYF
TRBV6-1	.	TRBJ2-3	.	TGTGCCAGCACCGAACCCGGGACTAGCACAGATACGCAGTATTTT	CASTEPGTSTDTQYF
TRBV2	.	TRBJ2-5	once	TGTGCCAGCAGTGGAGCCGGGAAGGGACAAGAGACCCAGTACTTC	CASSGAGKGQETQYF
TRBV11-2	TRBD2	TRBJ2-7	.	TGTGCCAGCAGCCCTACTAGCGGGGGGCCACAAGAGCAGTACTTC	CASSPTSGGPQEQYF
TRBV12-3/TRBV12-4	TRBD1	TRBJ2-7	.	TGTACCAGCAGTTTTCCGGGACAGGCCTACGAGCAGTACTTC	CTSSFPGQAYEQYF
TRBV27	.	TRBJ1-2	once	TGTGCCAGCAGTTTATCCCCAGGGAATAACTATGGCTACACCTTC	CASSLSPGNNYGYTF
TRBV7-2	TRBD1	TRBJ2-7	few	TGTGCCAGCAGCTTAGCGCCTGGGACAGGGGCCTACGAGCAGTACTTC	CASSLAPGTGAYEQYF
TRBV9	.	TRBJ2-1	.	TGTGCCAGCAGCGCTGGGATCGGAGGTCGCTACAATGAGCAGTTCTTC	CASSAGIGGRYNEQFF
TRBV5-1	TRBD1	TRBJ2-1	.	TGCGCCAGCAGTCAAGGACAGGGGAGGTATGAGCAGTTCTTC	CASSQGQGRYEQFF
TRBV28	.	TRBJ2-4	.	TGTGCCAGCAGTTTTCCCCCGGGGCAGAAAAACATTCAGTACTTC	CASSFPPGQKNIQYF
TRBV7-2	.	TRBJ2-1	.	TGTGCCAGCAGCTTAGATAGTTCGGTGTATGAGCAGTTCTTC	CASSLDSSVYEQFF
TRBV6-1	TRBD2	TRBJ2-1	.	TGTGCCAGCAGTCAGTCCCCTAGCGGGGTCCTTATGAGTGAGCAGTTCTTC	CASSQSPSGVLMSEQFF
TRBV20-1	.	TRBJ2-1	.	TGCAGTGCTAGACGGGGGGCCCAGTACAATGAGCAGTTCTTC	CSARRGAQYNEQFF
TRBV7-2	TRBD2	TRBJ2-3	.	TGTGCCAGCAGCTTAGATTCCGGGGGGGGCACAGATACGCAGTATTTT	CASSLDSGGGTDTQYF
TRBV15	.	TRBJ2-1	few	TGTGCCACCAGACGAGGAGGGGGGGTCTCCTACAATGAGCAGTTCTTC	CATRRGGGVSYNEQFF